These T cell receptor beta chains were read from a single sample in a study of metastatic and nonmetastatic thyroid tumors. TCRdb re-called clones via MiXCR from the PCR reads. The table shows fewer than 40,000 clones, with more than 45% occurring only once. Sample: tumor tissue. All receptors derive from a male donor with papillary thyroid cancer or a benign thyroid nodule (not recorded which). Some clones in this sample may be carry-over from other donors' samples. Each CDR3 is given with its conserved first and last residue. The order of the fields is J gene, D gene, V gene, clone size, CDR3 protein, CDR3 DNA. The D gene is left open where the match is weak. Size tells how often a clone was seen (once, few, many) or the class of an expanded clone, and some rows leave it out.

j_call: TRBJ1-1
d_call: .
v_call: TRBV28
clone_size: .
cdr3_aa: CASRPISQGLVAEAFF
cdr3_nt: TGTGCCAGCAGGCCTATCTCCCAGGGGCTCGTAGCTGAAGCTTTCTTT

j_call: TRBJ1-1
d_call: .
v_call: TRBV5-1
clone_size: few
cdr3_aa: CASSRTSGGTMNTEAFF
cdr3_nt: TGCGCCAGCAGCCGGACGTCCGGGGGGACTATGAACACTGAAGCTTTCTTT

j_call: TRBJ1-5
d_call: .
v_call: TRBV30
clone_size: .
cdr3_aa: CAWSVRAEQPQHF
cdr3_nt: TGTGCCTGGAGTGTAAGGGCAGAGCAGCCCCAGCATTTT

j_call: TRBJ1-1
d_call: .
v_call: TRBV27
clone_size: .
cdr3_aa: CASSRDPGVFSEAFF
cdr3_nt: TGTGCCAGCAGTCGGGATCCAGGGGTCTTTTCTGAAGCTTTCTTT

j_call: TRBJ1-2
d_call: TRBD1
v_call: TRBV5-5
clone_size: .
cdr3_aa: CASSFGDRGWDGYTF
cdr3_nt: TGTGCCAGCAGCTTCGGGGACAGGGGATGGGATGGCTACACCTTC

j_call: TRBJ1-2
d_call: TRBD1
v_call: TRBV27
clone_size: few
cdr3_aa: CASSLDRAYGYTF
cdr3_nt: TGTGCCAGCAGTCTTGACAGGGCCTATGGCTACACCTTC

j_call: TRBJ2-3
d_call: TRBD1
v_call: TRBV6-1
clone_size: few
cdr3_aa: CASSELGGTGRDTQYF
cdr3_nt: TGTGCCAGCAGTGAATTAGGCGGGACAGGGAGGGATACGCAGTATTTT

j_call: TRBJ2-1
d_call: .
v_call: TRBV11-2
clone_size: .
cdr3_aa: CASSDLGLSYNEQFF
cdr3_nt: TGTGCCAGCAGCGACCTTGGCCTGTCCTACAATGAGCAGTTCTTC

j_call: TRBJ2-5
d_call: .
v_call: TRBV4-1
clone_size: .
cdr3_aa: CASSHPVRWSAQYF
cdr3_nt: TGCGCCAGCAGCCACCCTGTTCGTTGGTCGGCCCAGTACTTC

j_call: TRBJ2-1
d_call: .
v_call: TRBV20-1
clone_size: .
cdr3_aa: CSARDVGKDYNEQFF
cdr3_nt: TGCAGTGCTAGAGATGTAGGCAAGGACTACAATGAGCAGTTCTTC

j_call: TRBJ2-6
d_call: .
v_call: TRBV6-2/TRBV6-3
clone_size: .
cdr3_aa: CASSYSGVGANVLTF
cdr3_nt: TGTGCCAGCAGTTACAGTGGGGTTGGGGCCAACGTCCTGACTTTC

j_call: TRBJ1-2
d_call: TRBD1
v_call: TRBV4-1
clone_size: few
cdr3_aa: CASSGDRVGYGYTF
cdr3_nt: TGCGCCAGCAGCGGGGACAGGGTTGGGTATGGCTACACCTTC

j_call: TRBJ2-2
d_call: .
v_call: TRBV7-9
clone_size: few
cdr3_aa: CASSHNQWGGELFF
cdr3_nt: TGTGCCAGCAGCCACAACCAATGGGGCGGGGAGCTGTTTTTT

j_call: TRBJ2-3
d_call: TRBD1
v_call: TRBV24-1
clone_size: few
cdr3_aa: CATSDRTGGGEDTQYF
cdr3_nt: TGTGCCACCAGTGACCGGACAGGGGGAGGTGAAGATACGCAGTATTTT

j_call: TRBJ2-6
d_call: .
v_call: TRBV30
clone_size: .
cdr3_aa: CAWSYEGANVLTF
cdr3_nt: TGTGCCTGGAGCTATGAAGGGGCCAACGTCCTGACTTTC

j_call: TRBJ2-7
d_call: .
v_call: TRBV3-1
clone_size: .
cdr3_aa: CASSPYVGHEQYF
cdr3_nt: TGTGCCAGCAGCCCGTATGTCGGCCACGAGCAGTACTTC

j_call: TRBJ2-7
d_call: TRBD2
v_call: TRBV6-2/TRBV6-3
clone_size: .
cdr3_aa: CASSYSLGTSGRVRAHEQYF
cdr3_nt: TGTGCCAGCAGTTACAGCCTGGGGACTAGCGGGAGGGTCCGTGCCCACGAGCAGTACTTC

j_call: TRBJ2-3
d_call: TRBD1
v_call: TRBV6-2/TRBV6-3
clone_size: few
cdr3_aa: CASRQIPGQGFYTDTQYF
cdr3_nt: TGTGCCAGCAGACAAATCCCGGGACAGGGATTTTACACAGATACGCAGTATTTT

j_call: TRBJ2-1
d_call: TRBD2
v_call: TRBV18
clone_size: .
cdr3_aa: CASSKREGPNEQFF
cdr3_nt: TGTGCCAGCTCAAAGCGGGAGGGCCCGAATGAGCAGTTCTTC

j_call: TRBJ2-7
d_call: .
v_call: TRBV3-1
clone_size: once
cdr3_aa: CASSPGLISSYEQYF
cdr3_nt: TGTGCCAGCAGCCCAGGACTGATAAGCTCCTACGAGCAGTACTTC

j_call: TRBJ2-3
d_call: .
v_call: TRBV6-2/TRBV6-3
clone_size: few
cdr3_aa: CASSYSTVADTQYF
cdr3_nt: TGTGCCAGCAGTTACTCTACAGTCGCAGATACGCAGTATTTT

j_call: TRBJ2-7
d_call: TRBD2
v_call: TRBV28
clone_size: many
cdr3_aa: CASSFTSGSGYEQYF
cdr3_nt: TGTGCCAGCAGTTTTACTAGCGGGAGTGGCTACGAGCAGTACTTC

j_call: TRBJ2-7
d_call: TRBD2
v_call: TRBV6-1
clone_size: .
cdr3_aa: CASRNGVAGGPSYEQYF
cdr3_nt: TGTGCCAGCAGAAACGGGGTAGCGGGAGGGCCGTCCTACGAGCAGTACTTC

j_call: TRBJ2-1
d_call: .
v_call: TRBV6-1
clone_size: few
cdr3_aa: CASSEIGQFGEQFF
cdr3_nt: TGTGCCAGCAGTGAAATAGGTCAGTTTGGTGAGCAGTTCTTC

j_call: TRBJ2-7
d_call: .
v_call: TRBV28
clone_size: few
cdr3_aa: CASRWAAYEQYF
cdr3_nt: TGTGCCAGCAGGTGGGCCGCCTACGAGCAGTACTTC